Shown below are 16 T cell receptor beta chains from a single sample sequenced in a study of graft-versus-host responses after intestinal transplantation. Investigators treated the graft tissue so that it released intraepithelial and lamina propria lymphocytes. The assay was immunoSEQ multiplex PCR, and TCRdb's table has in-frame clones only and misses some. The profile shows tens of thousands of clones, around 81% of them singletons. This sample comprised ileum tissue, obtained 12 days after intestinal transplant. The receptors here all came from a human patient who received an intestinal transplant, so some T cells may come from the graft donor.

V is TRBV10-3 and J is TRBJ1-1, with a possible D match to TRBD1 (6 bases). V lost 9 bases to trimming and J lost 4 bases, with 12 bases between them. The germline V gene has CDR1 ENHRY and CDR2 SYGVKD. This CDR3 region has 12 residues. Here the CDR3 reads CAITGSGTEAFF. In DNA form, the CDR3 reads TGTGCCATTACAGGGTCGGGCACTGAAGCTTTCTTT.

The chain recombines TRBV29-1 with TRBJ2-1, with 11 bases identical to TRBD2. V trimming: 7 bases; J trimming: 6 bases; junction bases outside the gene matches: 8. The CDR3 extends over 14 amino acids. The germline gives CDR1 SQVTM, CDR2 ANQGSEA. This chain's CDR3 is CSARLAGIFNEQFF. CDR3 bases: TGCAGCGCAAGACTAGCGGGAATTTTCAATGAGCAGTTCTTC.

The chain's CDR3 is CASSFGQQETQYF. CDR3 bases: TGTGCCAGCAGCTTCGGTCAACAAGAGACCCAGTACTTC. J is TRBJ2-5 and V is TRBV7-9; no reliable D call. V was shortened by 3 bases and J by 2 bases, with 7 bases between the two germline ends. There are 13 residues in the CDR3. Germline CDR1 is SEHNR and CDR2 is FQNEAQ (reference sequence). Using reference TRBV7-9 and TRBJ2-5 for the parts outside the CDR3, the full variable domain is DTGVSQNPRHKITKRGQNVTFRCDPISEHNRLYWYRQTLGQGPEFLTYFQNEAQLEKSRLLSDRFSAERPKGSFSTLEIQRTEQGDSAMYLCASSFGQQETQYFGPGTRLLVL.

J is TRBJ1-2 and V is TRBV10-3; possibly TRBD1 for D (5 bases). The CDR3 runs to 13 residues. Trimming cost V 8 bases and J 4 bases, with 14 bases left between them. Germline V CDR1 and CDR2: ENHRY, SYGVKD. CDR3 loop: CAIVEGLSYGYTF. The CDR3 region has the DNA TGTGCCATCGTGGAGGGGCTCTCCTATGGCTACACCTTC.

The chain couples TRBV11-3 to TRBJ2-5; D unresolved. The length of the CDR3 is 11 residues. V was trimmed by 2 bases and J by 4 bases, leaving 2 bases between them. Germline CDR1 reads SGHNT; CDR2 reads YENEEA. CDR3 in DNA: TGTGCCAGCAGCTTACGAGAGACCCAGTACTTC. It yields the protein CASSLRETQYF.

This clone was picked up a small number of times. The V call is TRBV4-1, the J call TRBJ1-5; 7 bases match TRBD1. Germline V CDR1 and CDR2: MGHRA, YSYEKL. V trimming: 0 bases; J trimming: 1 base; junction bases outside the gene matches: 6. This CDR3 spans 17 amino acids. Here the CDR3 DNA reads TGCGCCAGCAGCCAAGAACCAAACAGGGGAAGCAATCAGCCCCAGCATTTT. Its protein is CASSQEPNRGSNQPQHF.

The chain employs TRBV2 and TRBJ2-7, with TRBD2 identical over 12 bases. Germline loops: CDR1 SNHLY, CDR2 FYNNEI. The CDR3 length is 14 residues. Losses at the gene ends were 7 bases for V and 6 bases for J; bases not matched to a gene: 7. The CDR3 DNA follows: TGTGCCAGCAAAGCTAGCGGGGGGGCCCCCGAGCAGTACTTC. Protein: CASKASGGAPEQYF. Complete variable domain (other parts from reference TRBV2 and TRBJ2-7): EPEVTQTPSHQVTQMGQEVILRCVPISNHLYFYWYRQILGQKVEFLVSFYNNEISEKSEIFDDQFSVERPDGSNFTLKIRSTKLEDSAMYFCASKASGGAPEQYFGPGTRLTVT.

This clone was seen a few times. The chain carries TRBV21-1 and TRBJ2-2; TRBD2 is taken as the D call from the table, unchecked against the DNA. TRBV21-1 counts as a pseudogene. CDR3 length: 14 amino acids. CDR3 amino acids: CASSKWLVVGELFF. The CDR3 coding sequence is TGTGCCAGCAGCAAATGGCTAGTGGTCGGGGAGCTGTTTTTT.

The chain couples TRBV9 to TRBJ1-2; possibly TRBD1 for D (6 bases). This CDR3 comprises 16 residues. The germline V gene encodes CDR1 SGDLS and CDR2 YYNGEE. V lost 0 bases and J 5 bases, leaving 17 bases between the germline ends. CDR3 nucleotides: TGTGCCAGCAGCGTAGGGGCGGGGGGCCGTGAATATGGCTACACCTTC. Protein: CASSVGAGGREYGYTF.

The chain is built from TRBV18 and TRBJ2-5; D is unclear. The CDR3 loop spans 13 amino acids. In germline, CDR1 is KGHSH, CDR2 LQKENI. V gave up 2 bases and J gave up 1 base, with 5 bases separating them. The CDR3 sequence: CASSPSTQETQYF. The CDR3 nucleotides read TGTGCCAGCTCACCAAGCACCCAAGAGACCCAGTACTTC.

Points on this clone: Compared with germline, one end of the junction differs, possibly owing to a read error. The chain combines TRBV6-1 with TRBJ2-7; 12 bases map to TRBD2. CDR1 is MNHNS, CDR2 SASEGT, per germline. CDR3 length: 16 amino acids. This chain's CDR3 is CAISEWETSGGYEQYF. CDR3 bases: TGTGCCATCAGTGAATGGGAGACTAGCGGGGGTTACGAGCAGTACTTC.

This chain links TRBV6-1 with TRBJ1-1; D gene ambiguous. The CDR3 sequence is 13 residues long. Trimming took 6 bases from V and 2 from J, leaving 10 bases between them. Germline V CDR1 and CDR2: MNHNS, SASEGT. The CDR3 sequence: CASRNPRNTEAFF. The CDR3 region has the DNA TGTGCCAGCAGGAACCCCAGAAACACTGAAGCTTTCTTT.

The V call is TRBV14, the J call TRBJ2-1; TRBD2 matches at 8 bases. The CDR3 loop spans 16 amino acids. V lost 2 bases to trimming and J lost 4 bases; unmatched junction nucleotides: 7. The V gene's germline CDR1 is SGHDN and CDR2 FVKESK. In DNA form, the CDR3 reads TGTGCCAGCAGCCAACCGACGGGACTAGTGTACAATGAGCAGTTCTTC. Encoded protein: CASSQPTGLVYNEQFF.

CDR3 sequence: CASSSLGGTNTGELFF. The CDR3 nucleotides read TGTGCCAGCAGCAGCCTGGGGGGGACCAACACCGGGGAGCTGTTTTTT. The J gene is TRBJ2-2, the V gene TRBV7-3; 7 nucleotides line up with TRBD2. CDR1 is SGHTA, CDR2 FQGTGA, per germline. The CDR3 is made up of 16 amino acids. With V trimmed by 5 bases and J by 2 bases, 8 bases remained unmatched.

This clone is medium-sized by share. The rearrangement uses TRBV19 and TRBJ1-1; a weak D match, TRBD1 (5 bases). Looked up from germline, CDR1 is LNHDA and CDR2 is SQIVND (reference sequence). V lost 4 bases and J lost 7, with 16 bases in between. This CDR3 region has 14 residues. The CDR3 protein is CASSRDLSGREAFF. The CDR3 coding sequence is TGTGCCAGTAGTAGGGACCTTAGCGGTCGTGAAGCTTTCTTT. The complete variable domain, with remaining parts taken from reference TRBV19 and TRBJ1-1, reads DGGITQSPKYLFRKEGQNVTLSCEQNLNHDAMYWYRQDPGQGLRLIYYSQIVNDFQKGDIAEGYSVSREKKESFPLTVTSAQKNPTAFYLCASSRDLSGREAFFGQGTRLTVV.

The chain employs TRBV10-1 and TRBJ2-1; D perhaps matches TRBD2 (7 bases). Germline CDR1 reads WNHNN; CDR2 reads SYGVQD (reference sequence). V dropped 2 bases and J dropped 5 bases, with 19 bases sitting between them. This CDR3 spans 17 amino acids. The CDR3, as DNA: TGCGCCAGCAGTGAGGGGTGGGGGGGGACACAGGACAATGAGCAGTTCTTC. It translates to CASSEGWGGTQDNEQFF.